This T cell receptor (beta chain) originates from a study of cytomegalovirus exposure and HLA in healthy donors. Concerning this clone: Its antigen remains unidentified.

The study sampled nominally healthy donors, though unrecorded immune exposures were likely. This CDR3 has 14 amino acids. In germline, CDR1 is MNHEY, CDR2 SVGAGI. The V end was cut by 5 bases, the J end by 4 bases, with 14 bases between. It was with 60 Vbeta and 13 Jbeta primers that the PCR ran. Libraries were prepared by immunoSEQ multiplex PCR; TCRdb keeps only in-frame clonotypes and omits some of them. Of approximately 220,000 clones in the sample, around 75% were seen once. Study-wide points: Specific recognition of CMV antigens was confirmed in vitro for three chains (all CMV-associated).

The sequence was collected from a woman under 40 in good health and CMV-seronegative. Material: PBMCs. The chain employs TRBV6-5 and TRBJ1-2, with a weak D call TRBD1 (6 bases). Written as DNA, the CDR3 is TGTGCCAGCAGTCGTGGACAGAACTTCTATGGCTACACCTTC. It translates to CASSRGQNFYGYTF.